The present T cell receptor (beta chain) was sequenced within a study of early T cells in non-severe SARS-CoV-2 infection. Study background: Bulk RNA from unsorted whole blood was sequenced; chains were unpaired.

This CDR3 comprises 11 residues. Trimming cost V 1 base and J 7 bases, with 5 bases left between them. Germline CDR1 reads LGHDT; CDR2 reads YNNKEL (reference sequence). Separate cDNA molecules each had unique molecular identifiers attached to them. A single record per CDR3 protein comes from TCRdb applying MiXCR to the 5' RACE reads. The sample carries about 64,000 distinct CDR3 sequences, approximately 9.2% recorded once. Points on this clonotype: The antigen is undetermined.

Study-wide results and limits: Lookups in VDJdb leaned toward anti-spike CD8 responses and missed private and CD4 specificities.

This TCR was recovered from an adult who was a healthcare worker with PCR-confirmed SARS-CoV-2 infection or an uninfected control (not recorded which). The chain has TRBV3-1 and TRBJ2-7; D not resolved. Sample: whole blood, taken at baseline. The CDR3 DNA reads TGTGCCAGCAGCCAAGTTGCTGAGCAGTACTTC. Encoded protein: CASSQVAEQYF.